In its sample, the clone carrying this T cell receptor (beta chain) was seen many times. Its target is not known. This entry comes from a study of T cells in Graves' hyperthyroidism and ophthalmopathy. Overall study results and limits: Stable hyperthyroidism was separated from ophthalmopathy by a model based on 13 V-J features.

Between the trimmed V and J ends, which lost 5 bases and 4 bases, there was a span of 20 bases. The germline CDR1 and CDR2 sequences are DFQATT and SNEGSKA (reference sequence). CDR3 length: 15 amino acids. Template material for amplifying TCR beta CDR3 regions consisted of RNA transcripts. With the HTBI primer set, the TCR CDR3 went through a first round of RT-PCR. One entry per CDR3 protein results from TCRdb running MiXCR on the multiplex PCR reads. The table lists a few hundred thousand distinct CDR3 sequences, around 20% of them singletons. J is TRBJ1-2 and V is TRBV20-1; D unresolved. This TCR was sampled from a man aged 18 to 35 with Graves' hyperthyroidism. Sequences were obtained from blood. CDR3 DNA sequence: TGCAGTGCTCCACAGCAGGAGGGTAAAGGCTATGGCTACACCTTC. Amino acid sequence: CSAPQQEGKGYGYTF.